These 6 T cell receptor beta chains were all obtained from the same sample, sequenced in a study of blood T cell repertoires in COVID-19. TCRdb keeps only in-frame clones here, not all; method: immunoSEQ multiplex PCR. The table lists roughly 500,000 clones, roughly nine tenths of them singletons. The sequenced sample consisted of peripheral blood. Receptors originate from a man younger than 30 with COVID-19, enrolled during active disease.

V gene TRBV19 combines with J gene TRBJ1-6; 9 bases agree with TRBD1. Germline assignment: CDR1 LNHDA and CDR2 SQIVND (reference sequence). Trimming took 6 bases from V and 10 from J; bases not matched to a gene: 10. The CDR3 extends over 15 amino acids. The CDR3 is CASRTTGGINSPLHF. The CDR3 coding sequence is TGTGCCAGTAGAACAACAGGGGGCATTAACTCACCCCTCCACTTT.

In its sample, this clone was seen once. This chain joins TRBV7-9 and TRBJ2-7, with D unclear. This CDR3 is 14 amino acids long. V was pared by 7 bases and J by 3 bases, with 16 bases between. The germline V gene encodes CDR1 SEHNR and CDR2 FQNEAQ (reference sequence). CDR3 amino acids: CASKALAGSYEQYF. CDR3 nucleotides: TGTGCCAGCAAGGCTTTAGCCGGAAGCTACGAGCAGTACTTC.

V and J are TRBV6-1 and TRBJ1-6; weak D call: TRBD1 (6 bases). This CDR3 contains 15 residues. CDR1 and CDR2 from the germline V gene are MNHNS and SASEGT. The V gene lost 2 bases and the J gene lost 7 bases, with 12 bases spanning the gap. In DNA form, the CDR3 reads TGTGCCAGCAGTGAAACGGGGGGCGGGAATTCACCCCTCCACTTT. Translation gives CASSETGGGNSPLHF.

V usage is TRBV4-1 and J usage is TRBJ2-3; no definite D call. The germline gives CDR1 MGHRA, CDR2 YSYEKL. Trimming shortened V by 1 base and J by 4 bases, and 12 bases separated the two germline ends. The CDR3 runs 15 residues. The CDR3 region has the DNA TGCGCCAGCAGCCAAGTCTGGTCAGTCCCAGATACGCAGTATTTT. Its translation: CASSQVWSVPDTQYF.

The CDR3 nucleotides are TGTGCTAGTGGTTTGGACCTAGCGACTAGCGCCGAGACCCAGTACTTC. It specifies CASGLDLATSAETQYF. The chain joins TRBV12-5 to TRBJ2-5; 8 bases are a match to TRBD2. The CDR3 consists of 16 residues. Per the germline V gene, CDR1 is LGHNT and CDR2 is FRNRAP. The ends lost 1 base at V and 5 bases at J; junction bases unmatched: 9.

Here the CDR3 reads CASSFRLAVSTAYEQYF. CDR3 sequence (DNA): TGTGCCAGCAGCTTCCGACTAGCGGTCTCCACCGCCTACGAGCAGTACTTC. This chain joins TRBV5-6 and TRBJ2-7, with 9 nucleotides matching TRBD2. The trim removed 2 bases at V and 2 bases at J, leaving 11 bases unmatched. The CDR3 extends over 17 amino acids. Germline values: CDR1 SGHDT, CDR2 YYEEEE.